This TCR beta chain emerged from a study of cytomegalovirus exposure and HLA in healthy donors. Study-level information: The platform used for the roughly 130 validation repertoires matched that of the roughly 700 first-cohort repertoires, a later analysis reported.

The donors formed part of the approximately 120-subject validation cohort, distinct from the roughly 700-subject first cohort. Only in-frame clones appear in the TCRdb table, and some are missing; sequencing was by immunoSEQ multiplex PCR. The table shows roughly 150,000 clones, with about 88% occurring only once. The CDR3 totals 15 residues. Germline CDR1 reads SGHNT; CDR2 reads YYREEE (reference sequence). V was trimmed by 1 base and J by 1 base, leaving 8 bases between them. This receptor was obtained from a man younger than 35 in good health and CMV-seronegative. The chain uses TRBV5-4 and TRBJ2-2, with D hard to call. Input material: PBMCs. In DNA form, the CDR3 reads TGTGCCAGCAGCTTGATGTCTAGGAACACCGGGGAGCTGTTTTTT. It codes for CASSLMSRNTGELFF. Looking up the rest from reference TRBV5-4 and TRBJ2-2 gives the full variable domain: ETGVTQSPTHLIKTRGQQVTLRCSSQSGHNTVSWYQQALGQGPQFIFQYYREEENGRGNFPPRFSGLQFPNYSSELNVNALELDDSALYLCASSLMSRNTGELFFGEGSRLTVL.